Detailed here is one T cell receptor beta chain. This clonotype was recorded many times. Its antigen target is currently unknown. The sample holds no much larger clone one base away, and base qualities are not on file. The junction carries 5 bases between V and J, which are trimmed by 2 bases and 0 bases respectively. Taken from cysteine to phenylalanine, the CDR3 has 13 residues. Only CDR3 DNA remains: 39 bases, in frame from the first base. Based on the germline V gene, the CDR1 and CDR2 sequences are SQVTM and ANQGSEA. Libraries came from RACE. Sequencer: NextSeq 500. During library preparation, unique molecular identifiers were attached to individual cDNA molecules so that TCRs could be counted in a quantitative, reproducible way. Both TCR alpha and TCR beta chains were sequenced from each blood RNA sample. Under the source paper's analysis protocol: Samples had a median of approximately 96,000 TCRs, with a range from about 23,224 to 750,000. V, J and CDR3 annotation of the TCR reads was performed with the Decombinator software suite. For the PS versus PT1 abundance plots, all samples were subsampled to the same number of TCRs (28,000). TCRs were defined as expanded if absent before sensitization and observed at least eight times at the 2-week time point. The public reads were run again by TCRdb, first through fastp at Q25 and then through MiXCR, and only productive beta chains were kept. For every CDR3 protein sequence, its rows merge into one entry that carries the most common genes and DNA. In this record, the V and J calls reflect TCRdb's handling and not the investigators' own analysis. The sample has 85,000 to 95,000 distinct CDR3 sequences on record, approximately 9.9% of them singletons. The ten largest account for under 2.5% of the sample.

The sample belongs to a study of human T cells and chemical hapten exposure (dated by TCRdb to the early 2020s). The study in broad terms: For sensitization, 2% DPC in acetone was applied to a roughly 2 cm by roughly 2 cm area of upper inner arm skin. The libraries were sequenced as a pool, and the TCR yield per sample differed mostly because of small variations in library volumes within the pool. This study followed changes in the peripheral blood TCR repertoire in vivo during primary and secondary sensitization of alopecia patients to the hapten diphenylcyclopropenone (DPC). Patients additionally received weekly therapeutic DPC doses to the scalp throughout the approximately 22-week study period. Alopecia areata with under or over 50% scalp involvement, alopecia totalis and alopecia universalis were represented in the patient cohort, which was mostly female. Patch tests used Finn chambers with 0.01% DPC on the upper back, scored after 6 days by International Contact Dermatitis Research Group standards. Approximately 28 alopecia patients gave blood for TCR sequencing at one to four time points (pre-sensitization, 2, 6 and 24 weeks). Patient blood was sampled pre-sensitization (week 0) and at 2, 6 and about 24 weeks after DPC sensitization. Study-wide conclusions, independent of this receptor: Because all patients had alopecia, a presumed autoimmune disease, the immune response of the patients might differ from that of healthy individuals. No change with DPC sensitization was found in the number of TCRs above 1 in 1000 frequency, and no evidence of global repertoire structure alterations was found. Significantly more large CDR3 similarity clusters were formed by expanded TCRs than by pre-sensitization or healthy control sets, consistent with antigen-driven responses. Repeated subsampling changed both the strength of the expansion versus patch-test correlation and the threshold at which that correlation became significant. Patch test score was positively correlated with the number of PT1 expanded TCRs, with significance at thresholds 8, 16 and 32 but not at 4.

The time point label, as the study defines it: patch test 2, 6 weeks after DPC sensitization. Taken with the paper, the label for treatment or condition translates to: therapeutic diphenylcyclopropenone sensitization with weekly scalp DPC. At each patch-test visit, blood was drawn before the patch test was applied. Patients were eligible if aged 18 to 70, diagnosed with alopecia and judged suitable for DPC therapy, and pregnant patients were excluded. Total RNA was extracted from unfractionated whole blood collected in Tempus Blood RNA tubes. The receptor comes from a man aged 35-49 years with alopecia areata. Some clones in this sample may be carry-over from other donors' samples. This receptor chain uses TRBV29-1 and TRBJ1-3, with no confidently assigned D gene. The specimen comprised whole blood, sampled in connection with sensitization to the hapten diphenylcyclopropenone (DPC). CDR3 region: CSVERISGNTIYF. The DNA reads TGCAGCGTTGAACGGATCTCTGGAAACACCATATATTTT.